This T cell receptor beta chain was identified in a study of blood T cell repertoires in COVID-19. About the study: Researchers got acute and convalescent COVID-19 samples from the United States, Italy and Spain. T cells, B-cell-depleted T cells, or PBMCs provided the cDNA or gDNA that served as material.

This clone was seen a few times. Mismatch with germline at one junction end may stem from a read error. This CDR3 region has 12 residues. In germline, CDR1 is SNHLY, CDR2 FYNNEI. In the original processing: Amplification of reference gene primers provided the estimated nucleated cell counts. Clones were sequenced by immunoSEQ multiplex PCR, and TCRdb holds only the in-frame ones, with some missing. The DNA gave D and trimming, while V, J and clone size come from that table. The sample consists of almost 400,000 clones, 89% of them appearing once. The chain combines TRBV2 with TRBJ2-3, with TRBD2 matching 10 bases. This TCR was sampled from a woman aged 25 to 39 who had recovered from COVID-19. The sequencing sample was made of PBMCs or T cells enriched from blood (not recorded which). The CDR3 sequence: CAGQREGSVRDF. The CDR3 DNA follows: TGTGCCGGCCAGCGGGAGGGTTCAGTAAGGGATTTT.